Listed here are 32 T cell receptor beta chains from one sample, sequenced in a study of spatial heterogeneity in lung cancer. Regarding time point: sample taken at primary tumor resection. From tumor, nontumor lung or frozen PBMC, whole RNA was taken unsorted for sequencing. A single record per CDR3 protein comes from TCRdb applying MiXCR to the 5' RACE reads. This sample yields 11,000 to 15,000 distinct CDR3 sequences, of which over 9% are seen a single time; 29% belongs to the top ten. This specimen was PBMCs, taken at surgery. The receptors derive from a male donor with early-stage non-small cell lung cancer.

This clonotype was seen repeatedly, ten times or more. The chain combines TRBV28 with TRBJ2-7; D perhaps matches TRBD2 (5 bases). V dropped 8 bases and J dropped 3 bases, with 17 bases sitting between them. The CDR3 spans 14 residues. The germline V gene has CDR1 MDHEN and CDR2 SYDVKM. CDR3 nucleotide sequence: TGTGCCAGCGCCCCGGTTGGAGGCTACTACGAGCAGTACTTC. This codes for CASAPVGGYYEQYF.

The table lists this clonotype with many counts. This chain uses TRBV7-8 with TRBJ2-5; D is ambiguous. Trimming took off 3 bases at V and 5 bases at J, with 10 bases between the two ends. CDR1 and CDR2 from the germline V gene are SGHVS and FQNEAQ. CDR3 length: 13 amino acids. The DNA for the CDR3 is TGTGCCAGCAGCTTCGACCGGTTGGAGACCCAGTACTTC. It codes for CASSFDRLETQYF.

The V call is TRBV7-6, the J call TRBJ2-3; D gene uncertain. The CDR3 sequence is 15 residues long. The ends were cut back, 1 base at V and 5 bases at J, with 13 bases in the middle. Per the germline V gene, CDR1 is SGHVS and CDR2 is FNYEAQ. The CDR3 nucleotides read TGTGCCAGCAGCTTAGAAGCAGGCCCCGGAGATACGCAGTATTTT. Protein product: CASSLEAGPGDTQYF.

This clonotype was seen ten or more times. The CDR3 DNA reads TGTGCCAGCAGCCCCGGGAGTCAGAACACTGAAGCTTTCTTT. This sequence encodes CASSPGSQNTEAFF. This chain uses TRBV12-3 or TRBV12-4 with TRBJ1-1; no definite D call. V was shortened by 6 bases and J by 1 base, with 12 bases between the two germline ends. CDR3 size: 14 residues.

At least ten counts were recorded for this clonotype. The CDR3 DNA is TGCAGTGCTAGCGGCGGCCTAGCGGGAGTTCCAGATACGCAGTATTTT. Protein: CSASGGLAGVPDTQYF. The chain couples TRBV20-1 to TRBJ2-3; 10 bases are a match to TRBD2. V lost 3 bases and J lost 4; bases outside the gene matches: 10. The CDR3 has 16 amino acids. Germline loops: CDR1 DFQATT, CDR2 SNEGSKA (reference sequence).

This clonotype was seen ten or more times. The chain uses TRBV24-1 and TRBJ2-5; 10 bases are shared with TRBD1. The CDR3 length is 13 residues. The ends lost 9 bases at V and 7 bases at J; junction bases unmatched: 7. The V gene's germline CDR1 is KGHDR and CDR2 SFDVKD. CDR3 in amino acids: CATATGGSGTQYF. CDR3 DNA sequence: TGTGCCACCGCGACAGGGGGCAGTGGGACCCAGTACTTC.

This clonotype was detected many times. The J gene is TRBJ1-2, the V gene TRBV5-6; D might be TRBD1 (6 bases). The CDR3 sequence is 14 residues long. CDR1 and CDR2 from the germline V gene are SGHDT and YYEEEE. V lost 2 bases and J lost 9, with 17 bases in between. CDR3: CASSFPDRQVSYTF. The CDR3 nucleotides read TGTGCCAGCAGCTTCCCCGACAGACAGGTCAGCTACACCTTC.

This clonotype was seen many times. The chain is built from TRBV7-8 and TRBJ2-7; D remains ambiguous. V lost 4 bases to trimming and J lost 0 bases, with 13 bases between them. The CDR3 runs to 15 residues. CDR1 and CDR2 from the germline V gene are SGHVS and FQNEAQ. The CDR3 DNA reads as TGTGCCAGCAGCTCCGTCCTCGCGGCCTCCTACGAGCAGTACTTC. Its protein product is CASSSVLAASYEQYF.

In this sample, this clonotype is medium-sized. The chain links TRBV29-1 to TRBJ1-5; the D is unclear. From germline, CDR1 is SQVTM and CDR2 ANQGSEA. The CDR3 contains 13 residues. V lost 7 bases, J lost 7 bases, and 17 bases lay in between. The CDR3 nucleotides read TGCAGCGCGGCCCCTGACCCTGGGCAGCCCCAGCATTTT. This encodes CSAAPDPGQPQHF.

This clonotype was seen ten or more times. The chain carries TRBV27 and TRBJ1-3; D gene ambiguous. The CDR3 extends over 13 amino acids. CDR1 is MNHEY and CDR2 is SMNVEV in the germline V gene (reference sequence). Trimming removed 5 bases at V and 4 bases at J, with 9 bases between. CDR3 protein: CASSPLTGNTIYF. In nucleotides, the CDR3 is TGTGCCAGCAGTCCACTAACCGGAAACACCATATATTTT.

In this sample, this clonotype is medium-sized. V usage is TRBV5-4 and J usage is TRBJ2-7; D is ambiguous. The germline gives CDR1 SGHNT, CDR2 YYREEE (reference sequence). CDR3 size: 13 residues. The V and J ends lost 0 bases and 6 bases respectively, with 10 bases between them. CDR3 nucleotides: TGTGCCAGCAGCTTGGTCGGACCCGGCGAGCAGTACTTC. Protein sequence: CASSLVGPGEQYF.

Ten or more counts support this clonotype. The V call is TRBV6-1, the J call TRBJ1-3; D not certain. CDR1 and CDR2 from the germline V gene are MNHNS and SASEGT. The CDR3 has 14 amino acids. V dropped 5 bases and J dropped 0 bases, with 8 bases sitting between them. Written as DNA, the CDR3 is TGTGCCAGCAGTCCTACAGCCTCTGGAAACACCATATATTTT. Encoded protein: CASSPTASGNTIYF.

This clonotype was seen ten or more times. The chain employs TRBV11-3 and TRBJ2-6; no clear D gene. Germline-derived CDR1 and CDR2 are SGHNT and YENEEA. V was pared by 5 bases and J by 3 bases, with 5 bases between. CDR3 length: 13 residues. The CDR3 region has the DNA TGTGCCAGCAGCGCTGGTGGGGCCAACGTCCTGACTTTC. Amino acid sequence: CASSAGGANVLTF. The full variable domain, completed using reference TRBV11-3 and TRBJ2-6, is EAGVVQSPRYKIIEKKQPVAFWCNPISGHNTLYWYLQNLGQGPELLIRYENEEAVDDSQLPKDRFSAERLKGVDSTLKIQPAELGDSAVYLCASSAGGANVLTFGAGSRLTVL.

This clonotype was counted many times. The chain uses TRBV7-9 and TRBJ2-7, with a weak D call TRBD1 (6 bases). Germline V gene sequence: CDR1 SEHNR, CDR2 FQNEAQ (reference sequence). Deletions cut 5 bases from V and 6 bases from J, with 20 bases between. The CDR3 totals 15 residues. The CDR3 DNA reads TGTGCCAGCAGCCCTACAGGGCAAAGACGGCCCGAGCAGTACTTC. Translated, it gives CASSPTGQRRPEQYF.

This clonotype appeared a few times. The V gene is TRBV7-9, the J gene TRBJ2-5, with a possible D match to TRBD2 (5 bases). Germline CDR1 and CDR2: SEHNR and FQNEAQ (reference sequence). V gave up 1 base and J gave up 5 bases, with 11 bases separating them. This CDR3 has 14 amino acids. CDR3 nucleotide sequence: TGTGCCAGCAGCTTAGGGAGGCTACCGGAGACCCAGTACTTC. It translates to CASSLGRLPETQYF.

This clonotype was detected ten times or more. V and J are TRBV6-6 and TRBJ2-5, with D unresolved. The CDR3 extends over 13 amino acids. From germline, CDR1 is MNHNY and CDR2 SVGAGI (reference sequence). Trimming removed 8 bases from V and 2 bases from J, with 12 bases in between. In nucleotides, the CDR3 is TGTGCCAGCTCTTCGGGCGCGCAAGAGACCCAGTACTTC. Translated, it gives CASSSGAQETQYF.

By sample share, this clonotype is medium-sized. J is TRBJ2-2 and V is TRBV24-1; D is uncertain. The V end lost 1 base, the J end lost 6 bases, and 8 bases lay between the germline ends. The CDR3 is 14 amino acids. Germline V gene lookup returns CDR1 KGHDR and CDR2 SFDVKD. The CDR3 loop reads CATSDFPESGELFF. DNA for the CDR3: TGTGCCACCAGTGATTTCCCTGAATCCGGGGAGCTGTTTTTT.

This clonotype has a count of ten or more. In nucleotides, the CDR3 is TGTGCCAGCTCAACGGGAGGCGAGACCCAGTACTTC. This gives the protein CASSTGGETQYF. This chain connects TRBV12-3 or TRBV12-4 to TRBJ2-5; TRBD2 agrees at 7 bases. V shed 8 bases and J 5 bases; nucleotides not matched to a gene: 5. The CDR3 runs to 12 residues.

CDR3 bases: TGTGCCAGCAGCCTGTGGACAGGGGGAATCGATGAGCAGTTCTTC. Amino acids: CASSLWTGGIDEQFF. V is TRBV11-1 and J is TRBJ2-1; 10 bases agree with TRBD1. V lost 5 bases to trimming and J lost 8 bases; unmatched junction nucleotides: 9. Germline CDR1 SGHAT, CDR2 FQDESV (reference sequence). This CDR3 spans 15 amino acids.

This clonotype was recorded at least ten times. The V gene is TRBV27, the J gene TRBJ2-2, with 7 bases aligning to TRBD1. Germline V lookup: CDR1 MNHEY, CDR2 SMNVEV (reference sequence). The V gene end was trimmed by 6 bases and the J gene end by 5 bases; junction bases not matched to a gene: 6. This CDR3 comprises 14 residues. CDR3 sequence (DNA): TGTGCCAGCAGCCCTACACAGGGGACCGGGGAGCTGTTTTTT. Its protein is CASSPTQGTGELFF.

This clonotype was counted many times. The chain links TRBV7-8 to TRBJ2-2, with 7 bases fitting TRBD2. CDR3 length: 20 residues. Trimming removed 5 bases from V and 4 bases from J; junction bases left unmatched: 22. The germline CDR1 and CDR2 sequences are SGHVS and FQNEAQ. The CDR3: CASSRSQGLVLSQRTGELFF. The CDR3 DNA reads as TGTGCCAGCAGCCGCTCCCAAGGACTAGTGCTTTCCCAGCGCACCGGGGAGCTGTTTTTT. Combining the CDR3 with reference TRBV7-8 and TRBJ2-2 gives the whole variable domain GAGVSQSPRYKVAKRGQDVALRCDPISGHVSLFWYQQALGQGPEFLTYFQNEAQLDKSGLPSDRFFAERPEGSVSTLKIQRTQQEDSAVYLCASSRSQGLVLSQRTGELFFGEGSRLTVL.

This clonotype is labeled as medium-sized. This chain links TRBV7-9 with TRBJ2-7; 7 bases map to TRBD1. This CDR3 has 13 residues. CDR1 SEHNR and CDR2 FQNEAQ come from the germline V gene (reference sequence). V dropped 9 bases and J dropped 0; count of bases not matched to a gene: 5. CDR3 amino acids: CASRDSLSYEQYF. In DNA form, the CDR3 reads TGTGCCAGTCGGGACAGCCTCTCCTACGAGCAGTACTTC.

This clonotype was picked up many times. The chain joins TRBV11-3 to TRBJ2-3; D is perhaps TRBD1 (5 bases). This CDR3 region has 15 residues. The germline V gene has CDR1 SGHNT and CDR2 YENEEA. V was cut by 1 base and J by 4 bases, with 12 bases left in between. CDR3 region: CASSLGGRGPDTQYF. The CDR3 coding sequence is TGTGCCAGCAGCTTAGGTGGAAGGGGTCCAGATACGCAGTATTTT.

This clonotype has only a few counts. This sequence joins TRBV27 and TRBJ1-5; D ambiguous. The germline V gene has CDR1 MNHEY and CDR2 SMNVEV (reference sequence). V dropped 5 bases and J dropped 0 bases, with 5 bases sitting between them. This CDR3 has 13 residues. In DNA form, the CDR3 reads TGTGCCAGCAGTAGGTCTAGCAATCAGCCCCAGCATTTT. This encodes CASSRSSNQPQHF.

This clonotype has more than one count but fewer than ten. The chain links TRBV30 to TRBJ1-5; 7 bases line up with TRBD1. The CDR3 length is 15 residues. CDR1 is GTSNPN and CDR2 is SVGIG in the germline V gene (reference sequence). Unmatched junction bases numbered 3, after V lost 1 base and J lost 0 bases. Here the CDR3 reads CAWSGGQFSNQPQHF. DNA for the CDR3: TGTGCCTGGAGTGGGGGACAGTTTAGCAATCAGCCCCAGCATTTT.

The sample holds many counts of this clonotype. The chain joins TRBV7-8 to TRBJ1-3; D ambiguous. V lost 2 bases and J 0 bases, leaving 14 bases between the germline ends. The CDR3 contains 17 residues. Germline CDR1 and CDR2: SGHVS and FQNEAQ. CDR3 bases: TGTGCCAGCAGCTTACTTGTAGCAACCGACTCTGGAAACACCATATATTTT. It is translated as CASSLLVATDSGNTIYF.

This clonotype was observed many times. The chain employs TRBV6-5 and TRBJ2-3, with TRBD2 as a possible D gene (6 bases). The CDR3 is 14 residues long. The germline gives CDR1 MNHEY, CDR2 SVGAGI. Trimming stripped 5 bases from V and 4 bases from J, with 13 bases between. CDR3 sequence: CASSGNGSPDTQYF. DNA for the CDR3: TGTGCCAGCAGTGGGAACGGGAGTCCAGATACGCAGTATTTT.

This clonotype has ten or more counts. The rearrangement links TRBV7-2 to TRBJ1-2; D is ambiguous. V was trimmed by 3 bases and J by 8 bases, leaving 13 bases between them. This CDR3 comprises 13 residues. CDR1 is SGHTA, CDR2 FQGNSA, per germline. Written as DNA, the CDR3 is TGTGCCAGCAGCTTGGTCCAGCTGGAAGGCTACACCTTC. It is translated as CASSLVQLEGYTF. The whole variable domain, filled in from reference TRBV7-2 and TRBJ1-2, reads GAGVSQSPSNKVTEKGKDVELRCDPISGHTALYWYRQSLGQGLEFLIYFQGNSAPDKSGLPSDRFSAERTGGSVSTLTIQRTQQEDSAVYLCASSLVQLEGYTFGSGTRLTVV.

In this sample, this clonotype is medium-sized. V and J are TRBV9 and TRBJ2-7, with TRBD2 matching 13 bases. V trimming: 3 bases; J trimming: 4 bases; junction bases outside the gene matches: 4. The length of the CDR3 is 15 residues. Germline V lookup: CDR1 SGDLS, CDR2 YYNGEE. The CDR3 DNA is TGTGCCAGCAGCGGGACTAGCGGGAGTAGTTACGAGCAGTACTTC. It specifies CASSGTSGSSYEQYF.

This clonotype has ten or more counts. This sequence joins TRBV15 and TRBJ2-7; a possible D gene is TRBD1 (5 bases). Trimming cost V 3 bases and J 0 bases, with 12 bases left between them. CDR1 is LNHNV, CDR2 YYDKDF, per germline (reference sequence). The CDR3 contains 15 residues. For the CDR3, the DNA is TGTGCCACCAGCAGGGAACAGGCAGGCTCCTACGAGCAGTACTTC. This encodes CATSREQAGSYEQYF.

This clonotype appeared many times. The gene calls are TRBV20-1 and TRBJ2-5; 10 bases fit TRBD2. The CDR3 has 14 amino acids. Germline V gene data show CDR1 as DFQATT and CDR2 as SNEGSKA (reference sequence). Losses at the gene ends were 1 base for V and 4 bases for J; bases not matched to a gene: 3. The CDR3 region is CSARALAGGETQYF. The CDR3 nucleotides read TGCAGTGCTAGAGCATTAGCGGGAGGAGAGACCCAGTACTTC.

Within the sample, this clonotype is medium-sized. V and J are TRBV28 and TRBJ2-3; 9 nucleotides agree with TRBD2. CDR1 and CDR2 (germline): MDHEN, SYDVKM. The V and J ends lost 3 bases and 4 bases, in that order; junction bases with no gene match: 11. The CDR3 runs to 17 residues. The CDR3 is CASSFNPSGKGADTQYF. The DNA for the CDR3 is TGTGCCAGCAGTTTCAACCCTAGCGGGAAAGGGGCAGATACGCAGTATTTT.